The 10 T cell receptor beta chains in this list originate from one sample, sequenced in a study of blood T cell repertoires in COVID-19. Assay used: immunoSEQ multiplex PCR; TCRdb lists only in-frame clones, some missing. The repertoire consists of some 140,000 clones, with 78% occurring once and the leading ten covering roughly 9.7%. The specimen was peripheral blood. The origin of the receptors is a man aged 55 to 70 who had recovered from COVID-19.

This chain joins TRBV4-1 and TRBJ1-5; D may be TRBD1 (6 bases). Per the germline V gene, CDR1 is MGHRA and CDR2 is YSYEKL. V lost 0 bases and J 4 bases, leaving 13 bases between the germline ends. The CDR3 covers 16 residues. CDR3 in amino acids: CASSQELDRKNQPQHF. CDR3 sequence (DNA): TGCGCCAGCAGCCAAGAATTGGACAGAAAGAATCAGCCCCAGCATTTT.

The chain carries TRBV19 and TRBJ1-1; D is ambiguous. The CDR3 is 14 amino acids. The germline CDR1 and CDR2 sequences are LNHDA and SQIVND (reference sequence). The V gene lost 3 bases and the J gene lost 3 bases, with 11 bases spanning the gap. The CDR3 is CASSIPGIDTEAFF. DNA of the CDR3: TGTGCCAGTAGTATTCCGGGGATAGACACTGAAGCTTTCTTT.

The chain employs TRBV9 and TRBJ2-7; 7 bases are a match to TRBD1. CDR3 length: 16 amino acids. Germline V gene lookup returns CDR1 SGDLS and CDR2 YYNGEE. The V and J ends lost 0 bases and 0 bases, in that order; junction bases with no gene match: 6. The CDR3 is CASSVAPGTVSYEQYF. CDR3 nucleotide sequence: TGTGCCAGCAGCGTAGCCCCCGGGACAGTCTCCTACGAGCAGTACTTC.

The chain employs TRBV9 and TRBJ2-5; 10 bases are shared with TRBD1. Germline V gene lookup returns CDR1 SGDLS and CDR2 YYNGEE. The CDR3 spans 16 residues. V lost 3 bases and J lost 5; bases outside the gene matches: 10. The CDR3 sequence: CASSEGQGLRSETQYF. The CDR3 coding sequence is TGTGCCAGCAGCGAGGGACAGGGGCTACGGTCGGAGACCCAGTACTTC.

The chain couples TRBV9 to TRBJ1-1, with D hard to call. Per germline, CDR1 SGDLS and CDR2 YYNGEE. Between the trimmed V and J ends, which lost 0 bases and 5 bases, there was a span of 14 bases. The CDR3 covers 15 residues. CDR3 protein: CASSVEHTAVTEAFF. CDR3 bases: TGTGCCAGCAGCGTAGAGCACACGGCGGTTACTGAAGCTTTCTTT.

This CDR3 is CASSWGTGSYEQYF. The DNA of the CDR3 is TGTGCCAGCAGCTGGGGGACAGGGTCCTACGAGCAGTACTTC. The chain joins TRBV5-4 to TRBJ2-7, with 9 bases aligning to TRBD1. Germline CDR1 reads SGHNT; CDR2 reads YYREEE (reference sequence). The CDR3 consists of 14 residues. The junction had 2 bases not matched to a gene; V was cut back by 3 bases and J by 1 base. The variable domain in full, with the rest retrieved from reference TRBV5-4 and TRBJ2-7, is ETGVTQSPTHLIKTRGQQVTLRCSSQSGHNTVSWYQQALGQGPQFIFQYYREEENGRGNFPPRFSGLQFPNYSSELNVNALELDDSALYLCASSWGTGSYEQYFGPGTRLTVT.

J is TRBJ2-2 and V is TRBV28; 9 bases fit TRBD1. After removal of 6 bases from V and 1 base from J, the junction contained 12 bases not matched to a gene. The CDR3 loop spans 18 amino acids. The germline V gene encodes CDR1 MDHEN and CDR2 SYDVKM. In nucleotides, the CDR3 is TGTGCCAGCAGCGCCGACAGGGGGTGGAACGGGAACACCGGGGAGCTGTTTTTT. Amino acid sequence: CASSADRGWNGNTGELFF.

The gene calls are TRBV19 and TRBJ2-1, with 8 bases fitting TRBD2. V was pared by 5 bases and J by 9 bases, with 18 bases of the junction left unmatched. The CDR3 totals 17 residues. Germline CDR1 and CDR2: LNHDA and SQIVND (reference sequence). The CDR3, as DNA: TGTGCCAGTAGTCCAACCGCCGGGACTAGTCCTAGAAGTGAGCAGTTCTTC. It encodes CASSPTAGTSPRSEQFF.

CDR3 sequence: CASSLRQGLGSGNTIYF. The CDR3 DNA is TGTGCCAGCAGTTTAAGGCAGGGGTTGGGCTCTGGAAACACCATATATTTT. V gene TRBV28 combines with J gene TRBJ1-3; D might be TRBD1 (6 bases). Trimming stripped 2 bases from V and 0 bases from J, with 14 bases between. Germline-derived CDR1 and CDR2 are MDHEN and SYDVKM. The CDR3 consists of 17 residues.

This chain links TRBV12-3 or TRBV12-4 with TRBJ2-1; D is perhaps TRBD2 (6 bases). Trimming pared 4 bases from V and 10 bases from J, leaving 11 bases between. CDR3 length equals 12 residues. The CDR3 is CASSSPRGEQFF. CDR3 DNA sequence: TGTGCCAGCAGTTCCCCCCGGGGGGAGCAGTTCTTC.